This TCR beta chain is from a study of OX40 agonist ivuxolimab in advanced cancers. Only in-frame clones appear in the TCRdb table, and some are missing; sequencing was by immunoSEQ multiplex PCR. The sample lists fewer than 85,000 clones; over 85% were seen once. The germline V gene has CDR1 SNHLY and CDR2 FYNNEI. This CDR3 has 14 residues. The J segment lost 7 bases and the V segment lost 8 bases, leaving 12 bases of the junction unmatched. The sample was CD4+ or CD8+ T cells sorted from blood, taken in a trial of the OX40 agonist ivuxolimab. The chain uses TRBV2 and TRBJ2-7; 9 bases map to TRBD2. The receptor was derived from an adult with an advanced solid tumor such as melanoma, head and neck, liver or kidney cancer. This CDR3 reads CASSAGGAGEEQYF. CDR3 bases: TGTGCCAGCTCTGCGGGAGGGGCGGGGGAAGAGCAGTACTTC.